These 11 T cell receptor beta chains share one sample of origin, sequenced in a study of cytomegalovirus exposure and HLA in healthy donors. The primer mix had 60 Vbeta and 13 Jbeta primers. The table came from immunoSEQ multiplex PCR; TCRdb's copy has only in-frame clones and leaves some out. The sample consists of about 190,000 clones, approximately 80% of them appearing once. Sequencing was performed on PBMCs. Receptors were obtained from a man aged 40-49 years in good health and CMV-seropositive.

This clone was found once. CDR3 bases: TGTGCCAGCAGTTTCGGGACAGTGGGTGCCGGGGAGCTGTTTTTT. The encoded protein is CASSFGTVGAGELFF. V gene TRBV9 combines with J gene TRBJ2-2, with 7 nucleotides matching TRBD1. The CDR3 loop spans 15 amino acids. The germline CDR1 and CDR2 sequences are SGDLS and YYNGEE. V lost 5 bases, J lost 6 bases, and 10 bases stayed unmatched.

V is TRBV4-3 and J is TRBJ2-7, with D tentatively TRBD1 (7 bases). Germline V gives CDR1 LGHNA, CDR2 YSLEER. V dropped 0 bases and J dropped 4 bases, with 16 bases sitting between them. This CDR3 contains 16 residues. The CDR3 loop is CASSQDRQGGLYEQYF. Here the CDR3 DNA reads TGCGCCAGCAGCCAAGATCGGCAGGGGGGCCTTTACGAGCAGTACTTC.

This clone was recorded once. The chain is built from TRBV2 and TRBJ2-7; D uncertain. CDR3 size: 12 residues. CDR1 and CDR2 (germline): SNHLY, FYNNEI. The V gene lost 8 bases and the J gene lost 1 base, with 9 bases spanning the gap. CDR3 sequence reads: CASGKMSYEQYF. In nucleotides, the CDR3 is TGTGCCAGCGGCAAGATGTCCTACGAGCAGTACTTC.

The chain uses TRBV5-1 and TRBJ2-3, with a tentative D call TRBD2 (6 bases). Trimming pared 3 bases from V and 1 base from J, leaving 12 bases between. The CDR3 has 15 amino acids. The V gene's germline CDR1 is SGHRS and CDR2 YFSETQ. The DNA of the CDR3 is TGCGCCAGCAGCTCCATGACTAGACGCACAGATACGCAGTATTTT. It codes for CASSSMTRRTDTQYF.

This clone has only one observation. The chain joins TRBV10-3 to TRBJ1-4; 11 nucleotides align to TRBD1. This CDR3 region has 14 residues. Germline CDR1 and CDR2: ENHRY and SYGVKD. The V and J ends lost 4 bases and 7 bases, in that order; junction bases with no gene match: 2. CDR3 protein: CAISGTGGGEKLFF. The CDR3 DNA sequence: TGTGCCATCAGTGGGACAGGGGGCGGTGAAAAACTGTTTTTT.

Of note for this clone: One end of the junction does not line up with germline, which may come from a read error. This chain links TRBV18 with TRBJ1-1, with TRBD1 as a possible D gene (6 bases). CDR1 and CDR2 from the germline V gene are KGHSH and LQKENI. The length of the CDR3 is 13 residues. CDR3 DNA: TGTGCCAGCTCACCCCCAGGGGCCCCTTTTGGTCCTTTT. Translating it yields CASSPPGAPFGPF.

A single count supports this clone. The CDR3 loop reads CASTIGGDGNSPLHF. CDR3 bases: TGTGCCAGTACCATAGGGGGGGACGGTAATTCACCCCTCCACTTT. The chain carries TRBV19 and TRBJ1-6; D is possibly TRBD1 (6 bases). Germline CDR1 is LNHDA and CDR2 is SQIVND (reference sequence). V was shortened by 7 bases and J by 6 bases, with 16 bases between the two germline ends. The CDR3 contains 15 residues.

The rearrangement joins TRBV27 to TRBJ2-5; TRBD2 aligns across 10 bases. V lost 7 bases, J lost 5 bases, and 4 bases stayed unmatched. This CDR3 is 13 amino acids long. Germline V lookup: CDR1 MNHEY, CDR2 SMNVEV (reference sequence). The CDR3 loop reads CASKRGGQETQYF. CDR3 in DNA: TGTGCCAGCAAGCGGGGGGGCCAGGAGACCCAGTACTTC.

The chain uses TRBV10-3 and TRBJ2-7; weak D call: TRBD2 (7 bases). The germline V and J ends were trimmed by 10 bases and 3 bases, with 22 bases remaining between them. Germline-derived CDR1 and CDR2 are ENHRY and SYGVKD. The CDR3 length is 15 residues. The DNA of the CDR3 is TGTGCCACAAGGGGGGAGGGAGGAATGGTCTACGAGCAGTACTTC. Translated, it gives CATRGEGGMVYEQYF.

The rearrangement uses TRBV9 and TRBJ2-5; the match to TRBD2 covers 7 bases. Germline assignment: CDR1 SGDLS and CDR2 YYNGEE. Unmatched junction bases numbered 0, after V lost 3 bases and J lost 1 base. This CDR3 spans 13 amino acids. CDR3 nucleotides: TGTGCCAGCAGCGGCGGGGGCCAAGAGACCCAGTACTTC. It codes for CASSGGGQETQYF. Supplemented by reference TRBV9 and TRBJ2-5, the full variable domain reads DSGVTQTPKHLITATGQRVTLRCSPRSGDLSVYWYQQSLDQGLQFLIQYYNGEERAKGNILERFSAQQFPDLHSELNLSSLELGDSALYFCASSGGGQETQYFGPGTRLLVL.

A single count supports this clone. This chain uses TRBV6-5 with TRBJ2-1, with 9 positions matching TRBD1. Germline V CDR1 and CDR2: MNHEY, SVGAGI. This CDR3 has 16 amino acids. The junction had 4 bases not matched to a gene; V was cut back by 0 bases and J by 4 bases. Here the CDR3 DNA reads TGTGCCAGCAGTTACTCGGTTGGACAGGGGTACAATGAGCAGTTCTTC. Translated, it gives CASSYSVGQGYNEQFF.